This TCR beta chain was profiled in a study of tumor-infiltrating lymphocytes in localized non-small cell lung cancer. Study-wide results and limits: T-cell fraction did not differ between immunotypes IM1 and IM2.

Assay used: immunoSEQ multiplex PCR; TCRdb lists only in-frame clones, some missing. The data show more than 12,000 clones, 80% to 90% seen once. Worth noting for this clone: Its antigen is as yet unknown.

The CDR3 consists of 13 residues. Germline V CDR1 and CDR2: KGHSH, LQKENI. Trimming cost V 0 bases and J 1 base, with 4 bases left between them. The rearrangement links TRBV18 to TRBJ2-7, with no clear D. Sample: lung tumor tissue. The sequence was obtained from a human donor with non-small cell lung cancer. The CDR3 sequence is CASSPPGSYEQYF. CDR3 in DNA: TGTGCCAGCTCACCACCAGGATCCTACGAGCAGTACTTC.